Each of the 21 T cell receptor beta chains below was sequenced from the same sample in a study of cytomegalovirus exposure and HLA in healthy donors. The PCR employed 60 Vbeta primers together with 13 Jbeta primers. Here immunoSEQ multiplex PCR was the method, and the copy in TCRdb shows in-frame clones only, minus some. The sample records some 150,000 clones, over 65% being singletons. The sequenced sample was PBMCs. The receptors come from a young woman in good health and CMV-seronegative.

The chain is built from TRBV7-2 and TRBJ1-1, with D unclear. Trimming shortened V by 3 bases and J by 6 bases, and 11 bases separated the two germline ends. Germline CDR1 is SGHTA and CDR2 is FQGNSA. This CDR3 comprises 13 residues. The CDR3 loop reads CASSFSGRAEAFF. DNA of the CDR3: TGTGCCAGCAGCTTCTCGGGGAGGGCTGAAGCTTTCTTT. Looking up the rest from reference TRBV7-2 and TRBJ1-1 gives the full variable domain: GAGVSQSPSNKVTEKGKDVELRCDPISGHTALYWYRQSLGQGLEFLIYFQGNSAPDKSGLPSDRFSAERTGGSVSTLTIQRTQQEDSAVYLCASSFSGRAEAFFGQGTRLTVV.

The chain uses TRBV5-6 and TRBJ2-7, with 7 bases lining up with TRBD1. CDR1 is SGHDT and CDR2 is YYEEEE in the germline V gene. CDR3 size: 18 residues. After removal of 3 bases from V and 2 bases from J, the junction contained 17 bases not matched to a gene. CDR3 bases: TGTGCCAGCAGCTCTCCTACCCGCTACCGGGACAGCACCTACGAGCAGTACGTC. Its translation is CASSSPTRYRDSTYEQYV.

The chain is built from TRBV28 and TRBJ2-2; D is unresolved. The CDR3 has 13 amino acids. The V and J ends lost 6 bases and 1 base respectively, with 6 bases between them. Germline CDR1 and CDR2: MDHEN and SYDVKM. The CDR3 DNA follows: TGTGCCAGCAGGGCATTGAACACCGGGGAGCTGTTTTTT. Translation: CASRALNTGELFF.

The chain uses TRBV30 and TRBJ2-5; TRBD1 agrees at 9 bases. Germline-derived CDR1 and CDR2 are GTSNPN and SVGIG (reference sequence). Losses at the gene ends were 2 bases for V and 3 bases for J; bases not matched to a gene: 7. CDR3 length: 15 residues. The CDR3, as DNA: TGTGCCTGGAGTCCCGGGACAGGGAGGGAAGAGACCCAGTACTTC. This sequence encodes CAWSPGTGREETQYF.

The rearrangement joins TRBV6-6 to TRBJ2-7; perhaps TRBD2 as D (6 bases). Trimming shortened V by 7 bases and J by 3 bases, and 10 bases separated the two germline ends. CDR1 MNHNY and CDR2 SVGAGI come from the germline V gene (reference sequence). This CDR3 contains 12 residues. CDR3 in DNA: TGTGCCAGCAAGCCGGGAGACTACGAGCAGTACTTC. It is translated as CASKPGDYEQYF.

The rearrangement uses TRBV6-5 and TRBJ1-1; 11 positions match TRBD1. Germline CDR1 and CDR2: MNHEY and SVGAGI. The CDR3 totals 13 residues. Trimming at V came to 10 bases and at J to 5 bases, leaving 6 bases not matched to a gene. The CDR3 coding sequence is TGTGCCACGAGGACAGGGGGCTTGACTGAAGCTTTCTTT. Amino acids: CATRTGGLTEAFF.

The CDR3 coding sequence is TGTGCCAGCAGTTTGGGCAGGGGTTCGACTAATGAAAAACTGTTTTTT. It yields the protein CASSLGRGSTNEKLFF. V and J are TRBV27 and TRBJ1-4; tentatively, D is TRBD1 (6 bases). CDR1 MNHEY and CDR2 SMNVEV come from the germline V gene (reference sequence). The CDR3 covers 16 residues. Trimming left V 3 bases short and J 2 bases short, with 13 bases between.

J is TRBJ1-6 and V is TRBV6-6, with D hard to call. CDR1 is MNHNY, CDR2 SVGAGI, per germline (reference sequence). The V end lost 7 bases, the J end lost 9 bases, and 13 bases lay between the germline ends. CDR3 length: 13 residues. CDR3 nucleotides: TGTGCCAGCACCCGTGCGGGAGGTTCACCCCTCCACTTT. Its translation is CASTRAGGSPLHF.

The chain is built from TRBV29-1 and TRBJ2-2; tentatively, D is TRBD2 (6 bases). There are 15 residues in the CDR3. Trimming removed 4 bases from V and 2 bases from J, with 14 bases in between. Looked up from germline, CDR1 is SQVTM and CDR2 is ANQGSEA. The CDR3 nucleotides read TGCAGCGTTGTTGGCGCGGGAAGAAACACCGGGGAGCTGTTTTTT. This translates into CSVVGAGRNTGELFF.

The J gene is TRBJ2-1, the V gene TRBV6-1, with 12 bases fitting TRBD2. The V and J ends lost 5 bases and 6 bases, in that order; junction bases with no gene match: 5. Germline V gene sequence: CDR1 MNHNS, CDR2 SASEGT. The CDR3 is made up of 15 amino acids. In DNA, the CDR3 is TGTGCCAGCAGTCCCCTAGCGGGGGGGCCCAATGAGCAGTTCTTC. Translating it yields CASSPLAGGPNEQFF.

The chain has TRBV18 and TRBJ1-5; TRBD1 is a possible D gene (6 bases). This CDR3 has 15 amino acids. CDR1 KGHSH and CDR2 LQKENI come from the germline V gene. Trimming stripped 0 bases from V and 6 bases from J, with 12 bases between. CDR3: CASSPPGALAQPQHF. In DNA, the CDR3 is TGTGCCAGCTCACCACCGGGGGCTTTGGCTCAGCCCCAGCATTTT.

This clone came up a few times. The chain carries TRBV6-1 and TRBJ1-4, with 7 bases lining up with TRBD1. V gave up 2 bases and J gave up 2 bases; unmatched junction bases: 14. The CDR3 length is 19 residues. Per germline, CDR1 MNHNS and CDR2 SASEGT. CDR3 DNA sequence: TGTGCCAGCAGTGAATTCGGCTCGCAGGGGGTTGCGACTAATGAAAAACTGTTTTTT. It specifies CASSEFGSQGVATNEKLFF.

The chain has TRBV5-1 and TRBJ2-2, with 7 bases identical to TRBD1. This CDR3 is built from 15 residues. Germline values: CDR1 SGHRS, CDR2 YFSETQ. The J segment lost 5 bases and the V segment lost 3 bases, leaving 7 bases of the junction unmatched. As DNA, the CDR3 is TGCGCCAGCAGCTGGACAGGAGAAGGAACCGGGGAGCTGTTTTTT. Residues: CASSWTGEGTGELFF.

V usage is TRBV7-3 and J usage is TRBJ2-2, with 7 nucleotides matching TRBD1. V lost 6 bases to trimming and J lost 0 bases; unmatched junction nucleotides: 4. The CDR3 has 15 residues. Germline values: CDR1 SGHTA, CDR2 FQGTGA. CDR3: CASSPGQANTGELFF. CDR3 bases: TGTGCCAGCAGTCCAGGACAGGCGAACACCGGGGAGCTGTTTTTT.

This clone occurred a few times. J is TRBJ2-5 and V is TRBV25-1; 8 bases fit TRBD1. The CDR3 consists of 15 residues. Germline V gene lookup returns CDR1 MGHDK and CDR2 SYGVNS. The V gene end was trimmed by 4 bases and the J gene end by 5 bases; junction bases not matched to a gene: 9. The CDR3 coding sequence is TGTGCCAGCAGTGTTTTGGGGACAGGTTGGGAGACCCAGTACTTC. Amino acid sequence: CASSVLGTGWETQYF. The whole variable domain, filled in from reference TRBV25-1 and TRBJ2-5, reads EADIYQTPRYLVIGTGKKITLECSQTMGHDKMYWYQQDPGMELHLIHYSYGVNSTEKGDLSSESTVSRIRTEHFPLTLESARPSHTSQYLCASSVLGTGWETQYFGPGTRLLVL.

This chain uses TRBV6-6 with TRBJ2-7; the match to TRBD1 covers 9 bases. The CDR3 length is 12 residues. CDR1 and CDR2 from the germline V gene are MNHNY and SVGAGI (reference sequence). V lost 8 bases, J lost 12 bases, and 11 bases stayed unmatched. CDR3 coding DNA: TGTGCCAGCGTAAGACAGGGGGGGGGTCCGTACTTC. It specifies CASVRQGGGPYF.

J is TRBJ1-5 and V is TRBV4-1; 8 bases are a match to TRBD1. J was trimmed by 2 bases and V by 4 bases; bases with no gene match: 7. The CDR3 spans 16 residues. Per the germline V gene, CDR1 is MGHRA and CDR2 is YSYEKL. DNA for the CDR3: TGCGCCAGCAGCCTCCAGCCGGGACAGGGCAATCAGCCCCAGCATTTT. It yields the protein CASSLQPGQGNQPQHF.

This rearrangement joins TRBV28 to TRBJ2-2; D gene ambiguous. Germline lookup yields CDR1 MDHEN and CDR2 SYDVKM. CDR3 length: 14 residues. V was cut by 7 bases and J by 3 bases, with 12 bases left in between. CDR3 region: CASNPGTHTGELFF. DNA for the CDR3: TGTGCCAGCAACCCAGGTACACACACCGGGGAGCTGTTTTTT.

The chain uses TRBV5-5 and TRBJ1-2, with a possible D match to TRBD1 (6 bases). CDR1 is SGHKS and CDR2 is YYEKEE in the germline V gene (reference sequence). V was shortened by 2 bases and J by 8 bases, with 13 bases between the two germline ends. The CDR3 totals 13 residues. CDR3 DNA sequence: TGTGCCAGCAGCTTAGTGGGGACATGGGGCTACACCTTC. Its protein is CASSLVGTWGYTF.

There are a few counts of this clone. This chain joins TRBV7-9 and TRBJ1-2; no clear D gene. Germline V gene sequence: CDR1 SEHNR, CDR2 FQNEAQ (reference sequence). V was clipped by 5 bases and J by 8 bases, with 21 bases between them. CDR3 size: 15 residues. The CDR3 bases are TGTGCCAGCAGCCAAATTAGAGGCCCATCTGGGGGCTACACCTTC. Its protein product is CASSQIRGPSGGYTF.

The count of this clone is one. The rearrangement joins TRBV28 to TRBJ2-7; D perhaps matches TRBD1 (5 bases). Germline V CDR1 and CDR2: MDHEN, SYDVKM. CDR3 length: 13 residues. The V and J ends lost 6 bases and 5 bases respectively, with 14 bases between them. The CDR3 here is CASRIGQGDEQYF. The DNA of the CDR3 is TGTGCCAGCAGAATCGGGCAGGGCGACGAGCAGTACTTC.